This T cell receptor (beta chain) comes out of a study of blood T cell repertoires in COVID-19. Study information: The study drew acute and convalescent COVID-19 samples from the United States, Italy and Spain. In each case, the material was cDNA or gDNA derived from T cells, B-cell-depleted T cells, or PBMCs.

Using immunoSEQ multiplex PCR, the repertoire was profiled, and TCRdb retains in-frame clones only, with some absent. The sample has approximately 300,000 clones, 85% seen once. The length of the CDR3 is 13 residues. Losses at the gene ends were 6 bases for V and 4 bases for J; bases not matched to a gene: 4. In germline, CDR1 is MNHEY, CDR2 SMNVEV (reference sequence). The chain links TRBV27 to TRBJ1-1; TRBD1 matches at 8 bases. This TCR was recovered from a woman aged 25 to 39 who had been exposed to COVID-19. Sample: PBMCs or T cells enriched from blood (not recorded which). The CDR3: CASRYTGGTEAFF. In DNA, the CDR3 is TGTGCCAGCAGATATACAGGGGGCACTGAAGCTTTCTTT.